Listed below are T cell receptor beta chains from one sample, sequenced in a study of T-cell memory formation after mild COVID-19. TCRdb redid the calling of the 5' RACE reads with MiXCR, one entry per CDR3 protein. This sample has 250,000 to 300,000 distinct CDR3 sequences, with roughly 18% found just once. Sequenced: PBMCs or a T cell subset sorted from them (not recorded which). These receptors all come from a man younger than 30 who had mild COVID-19 (a few samples of this study predate the infection). Cell type and time point are not known. CDR3s include the opening cysteine and the closing phenylalanine or tryptophan. Each record gives: clone size, J gene, CDR3 length, D gene, V gene, CDR3 DNA, CDR3 protein. D genes are given only for firm matches. Clone size is given for some rows only: seen once, a few or many times, or a class if the clone is expanded.

clone size: many; J gene: TRBJ2-2; CDR3 length: 16; D gene: TRBD2; V gene: TRBV7-9; CDR3 DNA: TGTGCCAGCAGCCCCCAGCCTAGCGGGGGAATCGGGGAGCTGTTTTTT; CDR3 protein: CASSPQPSGGIGELFF
clone size: NA; J gene: TRBJ2-5; CDR3 length: 12; D gene: NA; V gene: TRBV6-1; CDR3 DNA: TGTGCCAGCATGGACTATCAAGAGACCCAGTACTTC; CDR3 protein: CASMDYQETQYF
clone size: NA; J gene: TRBJ1-1; CDR3 length: 16; D gene: TRBD1; V gene: TRBV5-1; CDR3 DNA: TGCGCCAGCAGCCAAAGGACAGGGTTAATGAACACTGAAGCTTTCTTT; CDR3 protein: CASSQRTGLMNTEAFF
clone size: NA; J gene: TRBJ2-1; CDR3 length: 12; D gene: TRBD2; V gene: TRBV29-1; CDR3 DNA: TGCAGCGTTGAAGAACTAGCGGGGCAGCAGTTCTTC; CDR3 protein: CSVEELAGQQFF
clone size: NA; J gene: TRBJ1-1; CDR3 length: 14; D gene: NA; V gene: TRBV7-8; CDR3 DNA: TGTGCCAGCAGCTTAATGAGTATGAACACTGAAGCTTTCTTT; CDR3 protein: CASSLMSMNTEAFF
clone size: NA; J gene: TRBJ2-2; CDR3 length: 12; D gene: NA; V gene: TRBV5-1; CDR3 DNA: TGCGCTACGGCGCTGAACACCGGGGAGCTGTTTTTT; CDR3 protein: CATALNTGELFF
clone size: NA; J gene: TRBJ2-7; CDR3 length: 15; D gene: NA; V gene: TRBV6-5; CDR3 DNA: TGTGCCAGCAGTTACCAACCTAGCGTGATCTACGAGCAGTACTTC; CDR3 protein: CASSYQPSVIYEQYF
clone size: few; J gene: TRBJ2-3; CDR3 length: 16; D gene: TRBD2; V gene: TRBV7-3; CDR3 DNA: TGTGCCAGCAGCTCGGCTAGCGGGGGGTACACAGATACGCAGTATTTT; CDR3 protein: CASSSASGGYTDTQYF
clone size: few; J gene: TRBJ2-1; CDR3 length: 19; D gene: TRBD2; V gene: TRBV4-3; CDR3 DNA: TGCGCCAGCAGCCAACTTCAATTATTGTCGGGGGGCTCCTACAATGAGCAGTTCTTC; CDR3 protein: CASSQLQLLSGGSYNEQFF
clone size: NA; J gene: TRBJ2-2; CDR3 length: 16; D gene: TRBD1; V gene: TRBV5-1; CDR3 DNA: TGCGCCAGCAGTTCTCGAGGGGGCTGGGTATCCGGGGAGCTGTTTTTT; CDR3 protein: CASSSRGGWVSGELFF
clone size: NA; J gene: TRBJ2-7; CDR3 length: 16; D gene: TRBD2; V gene: TRBV20-1; CDR3 DNA: TGCAGTGCTCCAGGGACTAGCGGGGGGGCCTCCCCCGAGCAGTACTTC; CDR3 protein: CSAPGTSGGASPEQYF
clone size: few; J gene: TRBJ1-2; CDR3 length: 13; D gene: NA; V gene: TRBV2; CDR3 DNA: TGTGCCAGCAGTGGGGATTTTAACTATGGCTACACCTTC; CDR3 protein: CASSGDFNYGYTF
clone size: few; J gene: TRBJ2-1; CDR3 length: 12; D gene: NA; V gene: TRBV6-1; CDR3 DNA: TGTGCCAGCAGTGAACCTCTCGATGAGCAGTTCTTC; CDR3 protein: CASSEPLDEQFF
clone size: NA; J gene: TRBJ1-5; CDR3 length: 14; D gene: NA; V gene: TRBV2; CDR3 DNA: TGTGCCAGCAGTGCGTGGGTGAGCAATCAGCCCCAGCATTTT; CDR3 protein: CASSAWVSNQPQHF
clone size: NA; J gene: TRBJ2-3; CDR3 length: 13; D gene: NA; V gene: TRBV12-3/TRBV12-4; CDR3 DNA: TGTGCCAGCAGTTTAGAATCCTTTGGAACGCAGTATTTT; CDR3 protein: CASSLESFGTQYF
clone size: NA; J gene: TRBJ1-1; CDR3 length: 12; D gene: NA; V gene: TRBV11-2; CDR3 DNA: TGTGCCAGCAGCGGCGGCGGAGATGAAGCTTTCTTT; CDR3 protein: CASSGGGDEAFF
clone size: few; J gene: TRBJ2-3; CDR3 length: 14; D gene: NA; V gene: TRBV24-1; CDR3 DNA: TGTGCCACTGCTTCTGGTACAGTGGTAGATACGCAGTATTTT; CDR3 protein: CATASGTVVDTQYF
clone size: NA; J gene: TRBJ2-2; CDR3 length: 14; D gene: NA; V gene: TRBV5-1; CDR3 DNA: TGCGCCAGCAGCTCTAGGGGAAACACCGGGGAGCTGTTTTTT; CDR3 protein: CASSSRGNTGELFF
clone size: few; J gene: TRBJ1-5; CDR3 length: 13; D gene: NA; V gene: TRBV6-5; CDR3 DNA: TGTGCCAGCAGCTCCGCGTACAATCAGCCCCAGCATTTT; CDR3 protein: CASSSAYNQPQHF
clone size: few; J gene: TRBJ2-5; CDR3 length: 14; D gene: TRBD2; V gene: TRBV5-1; CDR3 DNA: TGCGCCAGCAGCTTGCAGCGGGGGGAAGAGACCCAGTACTTC; CDR3 protein: CASSLQRGEETQYF
clone size: NA; J gene: TRBJ2-3; CDR3 length: 13; D gene: NA; V gene: TRBV4-3; CDR3 DNA: TGCGCCAGCAGCCAAGGCCCCTCAGATACGCAGTATTTT; CDR3 protein: CASSQGPSDTQYF
clone size: NA; J gene: TRBJ2-5; CDR3 length: 13; D gene: NA; V gene: TRBV4-2; CDR3 DNA: TGTGCCAGCAGCCCGGAGGGGGAAGAGACCCAGTACTTC; CDR3 protein: CASSPEGEETQYF
clone size: many; J gene: TRBJ1-1; CDR3 length: 15; D gene: NA; V gene: TRBV7-9; CDR3 DNA: TGTGCCAGCAGCTTAGTTGCGGGGCTGAACACTGAAGCTTTCTTT; CDR3 protein: CASSLVAGLNTEAFF
clone size: NA; J gene: TRBJ1-4; CDR3 length: 15; D gene: NA; V gene: TRBV7-2; CDR3 DNA: TGTGCCAGCAGCTTAGGGGCCGGGTCGGGCGAAAAACTGTTTTTT; CDR3 protein: CASSLGAGSGEKLFF
clone size: few; J gene: TRBJ2-5; CDR3 length: 15; D gene: TRBD2; V gene: TRBV4-1; CDR3 DNA: TGCGCCAGCAGCCAAGAAGGGACTAGCGGCGAGACCCAGTACTTC; CDR3 protein: CASSQEGTSGETQYF
clone size: few; J gene: TRBJ2-1; CDR3 length: 15; D gene: NA; V gene: TRBV5-1; CDR3 DNA: TGCGCCAGCAGCTTGGGGCACCTCACCTACAATGAGCAGTTCTTC; CDR3 protein: CASSLGHLTYNEQFF
clone size: NA; J gene: TRBJ2-3; CDR3 length: 17; D gene: TRBD2; V gene: TRBV20-1; CDR3 DNA: TGCAGTGCTACTCTAGCGGGGGGGCCTCGCCGGTCATATACGCAGTATTTT; CDR3 protein: CSATLAGGPRRSYTQYF
clone size: few; J gene: TRBJ2-3; CDR3 length: 13; D gene: NA; V gene: TRBV4-3; CDR3 DNA: TGCGCCAGCAGTCAGGCGGCGGGAGATACGCAGTATTTT; CDR3 protein: CASSQAAGDTQYF
clone size: many; J gene: TRBJ1-2; CDR3 length: 15; D gene: TRBD1; V gene: TRBV5-6; CDR3 DNA: TGTGCCAGCAGCCCGCGGACAGGGGCTAACTATGGCTACACCTTC; CDR3 protein: CASSPRTGANYGYTF
clone size: NA; J gene: TRBJ2-7; CDR3 length: 15; D gene: NA; V gene: TRBV2; CDR3 DNA: TGTGCCAGCAACGGCCTGGCGGGGCCTAGGGACGAGCAGTACTTC; CDR3 protein: CASNGLAGPRDEQYF
clone size: NA; J gene: TRBJ1-1; CDR3 length: 15; D gene: TRBD1; V gene: TRBV5-1; CDR3 DNA: TGCGCCAGCGGCACAGGGGGCGCGAAGGACACTGAAGCTTTCTTT; CDR3 protein: CASGTGGAKDTEAFF
clone size: NA; J gene: TRBJ1-5; CDR3 length: 15; D gene: NA; V gene: TRBV6-5; CDR3 DNA: TGTGCCAGCAGTTACTCAGCAGGGGCAAGCCAGCCCCAGCATTTT; CDR3 protein: CASSYSAGASQPQHF
clone size: few; J gene: TRBJ2-2; CDR3 length: 12; D gene: NA; V gene: TRBV5-1; CDR3 DNA: TGCGCCAGCAGCCCCCCGGTAGGGGAGCTGTTTTTT; CDR3 protein: CASSPPVGELFF
clone size: few; J gene: TRBJ2-2; CDR3 length: 13; D gene: NA; V gene: TRBV7-3; CDR3 DNA: TGTGCCAGCAGCCGGCCTGGGGTCGGGGAGCTGTTTTTT; CDR3 protein: CASSRPGVGELFF
clone size: NA; J gene: TRBJ1-5; CDR3 length: 15; D gene: NA; V gene: TRBV24-1; CDR3 DNA: TGTGCCACCAGTGGCCCGGAGGGCGGCAATCAGCCCCAGCATTTT; CDR3 protein: CATSGPEGGNQPQHF
clone size: NA; J gene: TRBJ1-2; CDR3 length: 13; D gene: NA; V gene: TRBV7-9; CDR3 DNA: TGTGCCAGCAGCCAGGACAAGGATTCTGGCTACACCTTC; CDR3 protein: CASSQDKDSGYTF
clone size: few; J gene: TRBJ2-5; CDR3 length: 13; D gene: NA; V gene: TRBV20-1; CDR3 DNA: TGCAGTGCTAACCGGCAGGTCCAAGAGACCCAGTACTTC; CDR3 protein: CSANRQVQETQYF
clone size: NA; J gene: TRBJ2-1; CDR3 length: 16; D gene: TRBD1; V gene: TRBV4-3; CDR3 DNA: TGCGCCAGCAGCCCCTACGGGACAGGGGGCTTCGATGAGCAGTTCTTC; CDR3 protein: CASSPYGTGGFDEQFF
clone size: few; J gene: TRBJ1-5; CDR3 length: 15; D gene: NA; V gene: TRBV20-1; CDR3 DNA: TGCAGTGTCACACGGGACACAGTCAATTATCAGCCCCAGCATTTT; CDR3 protein: CSVTRDTVNYQPQHF
clone size: few; J gene: TRBJ1-3; CDR3 length: 15; D gene: TRBD1; V gene: TRBV5-1; CDR3 DNA: TGCGCCAGCAGCATGGACAGGGGCAGTGGAAACACCATATATTTT; CDR3 protein: CASSMDRGSGNTIYF